The 32 T cell receptor beta chains below were found in one sample sequenced in a study of CD8 T cells in ankylosing spondylitis. Overall study findings and caveats: A TCR beta motif made of fewer than ten highly homologous variants seemed typical of ankylosing spondylitis blood.

No cognate antigen is known for these TCRs. TCRdb itself ran the 5' RACE reads through MiXCR, one entry per CDR3 protein. The table shows some 400,000 distinct CDR3 sequences, with more than 20% occurring only once. The sample taken for sequencing was blood, either unsorted or a sorted T cell fraction (not recorded which). Receptors were obtained from a male donor with ankylosing spondylitis.

The chain couples TRBV7-8 to TRBJ2-1; 8 positions agree with TRBD2. The ends lost 6 bases at V and 0 bases at J; junction bases unmatched: 1. Germline assignment: CDR1 SGHVS and CDR2 FQNEAQ. CDR3 length equals 14 residues. In DNA form, the CDR3 reads TGTGCCAGCAGGGCGGGAGGCTCCTACAATGAGCAGTTCTTC. As protein: CASRAGGSYNEQFF.

This clonotype turned up a few times. The chain is built from TRBV12-3 or TRBV12-4 and TRBJ2-3; TRBD2 matches at 8 bases. The CDR3 length is 15 residues. The ends lost 5 bases at V and 2 bases at J; junction bases unmatched: 6. The CDR3 protein is CASSPLAAATDTQYF. In DNA, the CDR3 is TGTGCCAGCAGTCCACTAGCGGCAGCCACAGATACGCAGTATTTT.

This sequence joins TRBV19 and TRBJ2-1; 9 bases are a match to TRBD1. In germline, CDR1 is LNHDA, CDR2 SQIVND (reference sequence). This CDR3 is built from 16 residues. V was clipped by 7 bases and J by 7 bases; unmatched bases: 14. Here the CDR3 reads CASKIPGQGPLNEQFF. CDR3 bases: TGTGCCAGTAAAATACCGGGACAGGGCCCCCTTAATGAGCAGTTCTTC.

This clonotype was counted a few times. This chain links TRBV29-1 with TRBJ1-2, with 7 bases that match TRBD1. Germline trimming cut 4 bases from V and 9 bases from J; bases unmatched to any gene: 5. The CDR3 consists of 11 residues. Germline V gives CDR1 SQVTM, CDR2 ANQGSEA. In nucleotides, the CDR3 is TGCAGCGTTGGACAGGGTGGGAGCTACACCTTC. Its translation is CSVGQGGSYTF. The full variable domain, completed using reference TRBV29-1 and TRBJ1-2, is SAVISQKPSRDICQRGTSLTIQCQVDSQVTMMFWYRQQPGQSLTLIATANQGSEATYESGFVIDKFPISRPNLTFSTLTVSNMSPEDSSIYLCSVGQGGSYTFGSGTRLTVV.

The rearrangement uses TRBV5-1 and TRBJ2-1; maybe TRBD1 (6 bases). The CDR3 has 15 amino acids. Trimming cost V 4 bases and J 0 bases, with 11 bases left between them. Germline V gene data show CDR1 as SGHRS and CDR2 as YFSETQ. DNA for the CDR3: TGCGCCAGCAGCAAGGGACAAAGCTCCTACAATGAGCAGTTCTTC. This sequence encodes CASSKGQSSYNEQFF.

This clonotype was counted once. The chain carries TRBV20-1 and TRBJ1-1; possible D gene TRBD1, 6 bases. Germline V CDR1 and CDR2: DFQATT, SNEGSKA (reference sequence). This CDR3 spans 15 amino acids. V lost 3 bases to trimming and J lost 0 bases, with 14 bases between them. The CDR3 region is CSASLGTHMNTEAFF. CDR3 bases: TGCAGTGCTAGCCTCGGGACACATATGAACACTGAAGCTTTCTTT.

This clonotype was seen a handful of times. The chain links TRBV15 to TRBJ2-7; 7 positions match TRBD2. The CDR3 loop spans 15 amino acids. Looked up from germline, CDR1 is LNHNV and CDR2 is YYDKDF (reference sequence). J gave up 9 bases and V 1 base, and 12 bases lay outside the gene matches. This chain's CDR3 is CATSRGAGDYRRQYF. The CDR3, as DNA: TGTGCCACCAGCAGAGGGGCGGGAGATTATCGTCGGCAGTACTTC.

This clonotype was detected a few times. The chain combines TRBV12-3 or TRBV12-4 with TRBJ2-7; 7 positions agree with TRBD1. J was trimmed by 3 bases and V by 1 base; bases with no gene match: 6. There are 15 residues in the CDR3. CDR3 nucleotide sequence: TGTGCCAGCAGTTTAGGACAGGGAATCATCTACGAGCAGTACTTC. Residues: CASSLGQGIIYEQYF.

A few counts support this clonotype. This chain connects TRBV9 to TRBJ2-3; 8 positions match TRBD2. The CDR3 runs 16 residues. The germline V gene has CDR1 SGDLS and CDR2 YYNGEE. V shed 4 bases, J shed 2 bases, and the junction held 9 bases outside the gene matches. CDR3 in DNA: TGTGCCAGCAGCCGGGGGGGAAATGATAACACAGATACGCAGTATTTT. Amino acids: CASSRGGNDNTDTQYF. Using reference TRBV9 and TRBJ2-3 for the parts outside the CDR3, the full variable domain is DSGVTQTPKHLITATGQRVTLRCSPRSGDLSVYWYQQSLDQGLQFLIQYYNGEERAKGNILERFSAQQFPDLHSELNLSSLELGDSALYFCASSRGGNDNTDTQYFGPGTRLTVL.

V gene TRBV20-1 combines with J gene TRBJ2-5; TRBD2 matches at 12 bases. The CDR3 contains 15 residues. CDR1 and CDR2 from the germline V gene are DFQATT and SNEGSKA (reference sequence). J was trimmed by 5 bases and V by 3 bases; bases with no gene match: 7. DNA for the CDR3: TGCAGTGCTAGGGCTAGCGGGAGGGCCGGGGAGACCCAGTACTTC. Residues: CSARASGRAGETQYF.

In this sample, this clonotype turned up a few times. CDR3 loop: CASSLGAGGNQPQHF. CDR3 nucleotides: TGTGCCAGCAGTTTGGGGGCGGGGGGCAATCAGCCCCAGCATTTT. The chain employs TRBV12-3 or TRBV12-4 and TRBJ1-5, with a weak D call TRBD1 (6 bases). This CDR3 comprises 15 residues. The V end lost 3 bases, the J end lost 2 bases, and 11 bases lay between the germline ends.

J is TRBJ2-3 and V is TRBV20-1, with D possibly matching TRBD2 (5 bases). CDR1 is DFQATT and CDR2 is SNEGSKA in the germline V gene (reference sequence). The CDR3 extends over 13 amino acids. V gave up 4 bases and J gave up 0 bases, with 8 bases separating them. The DNA for the CDR3 is TGCAGTGCTACGGGGTCTAGCACAGATACGCAGTATTTT. It encodes CSATGSSTDTQYF.

This chain connects TRBV5-6 to TRBJ2-5; D unclear. Looked up from germline, CDR1 is SGHDT and CDR2 is YYEEEE. V lost 5 bases and J 3 bases, leaving 20 bases between the germline ends. The CDR3 has 16 residues. CDR3 in amino acids: CASSSLLWAAEETQYF. The CDR3 region has the DNA TGTGCCAGCAGTTCCCTACTATGGGCCGCAGAAGAGACCCAGTACTTC.

This clonotype was observed a handful of times. This chain links TRBV28 with TRBJ1-2; possibly TRBD1 for D (6 bases). CDR3 length: 14 amino acids. V was clipped by 2 bases and J by 5 bases, with 12 bases between them. The germline V gene has CDR1 MDHEN and CDR2 SYDVKM. The CDR3 nucleotides are TGTGCCAGCAGTTTAGGGGGGCGAATTTATGGCTACACCTTC. Protein: CASSLGGRIYGYTF.

The chain is built from TRBV28 and TRBJ2-6; TRBD1 aligns across 7 bases. In germline, CDR1 is MDHEN, CDR2 SYDVKM. Trimming took 8 bases from V and 0 from J; bases not matched to a gene: 4. The CDR3 consists of 15 residues. The DNA for the CDR3 is TGTGCCAGCGGGACAGCGCACTCTGGGGCCAACGTCCTGACTTTC. This gives the protein CASGTAHSGANVLTF. Variable domain in full (rest from reference TRBV28 and TRBJ2-6): DVKVTQSSRYLVKRTGEKVFLECVQDMDHENMFWYRQDPGLGLRLIYFSYDVKMKEKGDIPEGYSVSREKKERFSLILESASTNQTSMYLCASGTAHSGANVLTFGAGSRLTVL.

The chain carries TRBV7-2 and TRBJ2-7; no reliable D call. V was trimmed by 1 base and J by 6 bases, leaving 10 bases between them. The CDR3 totals 13 residues. Germline V gene sequence: CDR1 SGHTA, CDR2 FQGNSA. CDR3 DNA: TGTGCCAGCAGCTTAGATCATCCTACCGAGCAGTACTTC. It encodes CASSLDHPTEQYF.

This chain connects TRBV7-8 to TRBJ2-3, with 8 bases identical to TRBD2. Germline CDR1 is SGHVS and CDR2 is FQNEAQ. V lost 4 bases, J lost 4 bases, and 10 bases stayed unmatched. CDR3 size: 16 residues. The CDR3 loop reads CASSSLAGLRSDTQYF. In DNA, the CDR3 is TGTGCCAGCAGCTCTTTAGCGGGACTAAGGTCAGATACGCAGTATTTT.

This clonotype has only a few counts. The genes are TRBV2 and TRBJ2-2, with D perhaps matching TRBD1 (6 bases). Per germline, CDR1 SNHLY and CDR2 FYNNEI. Trimming removed 6 bases from V and 4 bases from J, with 15 bases in between. The CDR3 covers 15 residues. The CDR3 DNA reads TGTGCCAGCAGATCCGGGACAAGGATCACCGGGGAGCTGTTTTTT. This gives the protein CASRSGTRITGELFF.

In this sample, this clonotype turned up many times. This chain connects TRBV5-1 to TRBJ2-3; D unclear. Germline CDR1 and CDR2: SGHRS and YFSETQ. Trimming stripped 4 bases from V and 0 bases from J, with 12 bases between. The CDR3 runs 15 residues. The CDR3 nucleotides read TGCGCCAGCAGCCTGGACGGCGCTAGCACAGATACGCAGTATTTT. Translation: CASSLDGASTDTQYF. The variable domain in full, with the rest retrieved from reference TRBV5-1 and TRBJ2-3, is KAGVTQTPRYLIKTRGQQVTLSCSPISGHRSVSWYQQTPGQGLQFLFEYFSETQRNKGNFPGRFSGRQFSNSRSEMNVSTLELGDSALYLCASSLDGASTDTQYFGPGTRLTVL.

This clonotype appeared a few times. This CDR3 fails to terminate in the conserved phenylalanine or tryptophan, so it likely reflects a read error. The DNA is left out, because the CDR3 cannot be placed on it with certainty; the CDR3 is given as TCRdb lists it. The chain links TRBV2 to TRBJ2-3; TRBD1 is the table's D call and was not checked against the DNA. Germline loops: CDR1 SNHLY, CDR2 FYNNEI. The CDR3 adds up to 10 amino acids, both ends counted. This CDR3 is CASSFGQLFL.

The rearrangement joins TRBV4-2 to TRBJ2-2, with D perhaps being TRBD1 or TRBD2 (5 bases each). V gave up 3 bases and J gave up 5 bases, with 13 bases separating them. In germline, CDR1 is LGHNA, CDR2 YNFKEQ. CDR3 length equals 15 residues. CDR3 residues: CASSHKGRETGELFF. In DNA, the CDR3 is TGTGCCAGCAGCCACAAGGGGAGAGAGACCGGGGAGCTGTTTTTT.

This clonotype was detected once. The chain recombines TRBV19 with TRBJ2-7; D might be TRBD1 or TRBD2, each matching 5 bases. The germline gives CDR1 LNHDA, CDR2 SQIVND (reference sequence). This CDR3 spans 14 amino acids. V lost 9 bases, J lost 1 base, and 16 bases lay in between. For the CDR3, the DNA is TGTGCCAGCGCCCCGGGACGGTCGTCCTACGAGCAGTACTTC. Amino acids: CASAPGRSSYEQYF.

This clonotype was observed once. The genes are TRBV7-8 and TRBJ2-7; 9 positions agree with TRBD1. The germline gives CDR1 SGHVS, CDR2 FQNEAQ. This CDR3 comprises 15 residues. The trim removed 2 bases at V and 3 bases at J, leaving 5 bases unmatched. The CDR3 loop reads CASSLTGGTDYEQYF. CDR3 DNA: TGTGCCAGCAGCTTAACAGGGGGCACCGACTACGAGCAGTACTTC.

This clonotype was observed a few times. The V call is TRBV7-2, the J call TRBJ2-7, with D possibly TRBD2 on 5 matching bases. The CDR3 has 14 amino acids. The germline gives CDR1 SGHTA, CDR2 FQGNSA. V dropped 0 bases and J dropped 6 bases, with 12 bases sitting between them. The CDR3 is CASSLAGVPSEQYF. In DNA form, the CDR3 reads TGTGCCAGCAGCTTAGCGGGAGTCCCTTCCGAGCAGTACTTC.

This chain connects TRBV5-1 to TRBJ1-2, with 7 bases matching TRBD1. J gave up 1 base and V 5 bases, and 14 bases lay outside the gene matches. The CDR3 covers 17 residues. The germline V gene has CDR1 SGHRS and CDR2 YFSETQ. For the CDR3, the DNA is TGCGCCAGCAGTTATCGGACAGGCCGAGCGGATAACTATGGCTACACCTTC. Translated: CASSYRTGRADNYGYTF. The variable domain in full, completed from reference TRBV5-1 and TRBJ1-2, reads KAGVTQTPRYLIKTRGQQVTLSCSPISGHRSVSWYQQTPGQGLQFLFEYFSETQRNKGNFPGRFSGRQFSNSRSEMNVSTLELGDSALYLCASSYRTGRADNYGYTFGSGTRLTVV.

This clonotype was found a few times. The chain's CDR3 is CASSLVEVDTQYF. DNA for the CDR3: TGTGCCAGCAGCTTAGTAGAGGTAGATACGCAGTATTTT. This sequence joins TRBV7-8 and TRBJ2-3, with D unclear. This CDR3 spans 13 amino acids. Trimming took 1 base from V and 5 from J, leaving 7 bases between them. Germline V gives CDR1 SGHVS, CDR2 FQNEAQ.

Only a few counts were recorded for this clonotype. The J gene is TRBJ2-7, the V gene TRBV6-2 or TRBV6-3; D is undetermined. Trimming took 2 bases from V and 4 from J, leaving 9 bases between them. Looked up from germline, CDR1 is MNHEY and CDR2 is SVGEGT. There are 13 residues in the CDR3. CDR3 loop: CASSYGNPYEQYF. In DNA, the CDR3 is TGTGCCAGCAGTTACGGGAATCCTTACGAGCAGTACTTC.

The J gene is TRBJ1-1, the V gene TRBV2; 7 positions agree with TRBD1. The CDR3 is made up of 13 amino acids. With V trimmed by 6 bases and J by 3 bases, 4 bases remained unmatched. Germline loops: CDR1 SNHLY, CDR2 FYNNEI. The CDR3: CASSPDRDTEAFF. For the CDR3, the DNA is TGTGCCAGCAGCCCCGACAGGGACACTGAAGCTTTCTTT.

The V call is TRBV11-3, the J call TRBJ2-3; D remains ambiguous. CDR3 size: 13 residues. Germline V gives CDR1 SGHNT, CDR2 YENEEA. Trimming took off 5 bases at V and 4 bases at J, with 10 bases between the two ends. In nucleotides, the CDR3 is TGTGCCAGCAGCCGAACAAGCCCAGATACGCAGTATTTT. The encoded protein is CASSRTSPDTQYF.

V is TRBV4-1 and J is TRBJ1-5; unclear D gene. The V end was cut by 0 bases, the J end by 5 bases, with 14 bases between. Germline CDR1 and CDR2: MGHRA and YSYEKL. This CDR3 contains 16 residues. Written as DNA, the CDR3 is TGCGCCAGCAGCCAAGAGGGGTCCTTAAGGTATCAGCCCCAGCATTTT. It translates to CASSQEGSLRYQPQHF.

The J gene is TRBJ1-6, the V gene TRBV20-1, with D hard to call. This CDR3 has 14 amino acids. The ends were cut back, 3 bases at V and 4 bases at J, with 10 bases in the middle. Per germline, CDR1 DFQATT and CDR2 SNEGSKA (reference sequence). This chain's CDR3 is CSASTREYNSPLHF. CDR3 coding DNA: TGCAGTGCTAGTACTCGGGAATATAATTCACCCCTCCACTTT.

In this sample, this clonotype turned up a few times. The chain couples TRBV11-2 to TRBJ2-1; 7 positions agree with TRBD2. Germline V gene data show CDR1 as SGHAT and CDR2 as FQNNGV. The CDR3 is 16 residues long. The ends lost 5 bases at V and 0 bases at J; junction bases unmatched: 7. The CDR3 region is CASSDPGLVSYNEQFF. In nucleotides, the CDR3 is TGTGCCAGCAGCGACCCCGGACTAGTCTCCTACAATGAGCAGTTCTTC. The variable domain in full, completed from reference TRBV11-2 and TRBJ2-1, reads EAGVAQSPRYKIIEKRQSVAFWCNPISGHATLYWYQQILGQGPKLLIQFQNNGVVDDSQLPKDRFSAERLKGVDSTLKIQPAKLEDSAVYLCASSDPGLVSYNEQFFGPGTRLTVL.